The present entry profiles one T cell receptor (beta chain) with its context. Its antigen is still unknown. The data derive from a study of T-cell memory formation after mild COVID-19. TCRdb itself ran the 5' RACE reads through MiXCR, one entry per CDR3 protein. The sample has about 270,000 distinct CDR3 sequences, approximately 15% seen once. Findings and caveats of the study: Within pre-infection memory, some responding clones were found, suggesting cross-reactive memory joined.

The source material was PBMCs or a T cell subset sorted from them (not recorded which). The source is an adult woman who had mild COVID-19 (a few samples of this study predate the infection). Cell type and time point are not known.

The CDR3 nucleotides read TGCAGTGTCACGAAACCAGGATTCGATCAGCCCCAGCATTTT. This translates into CSVTKPGFDQPQHF. The chain uses TRBV20-1 and TRBJ1-5; D ambiguous. This CDR3 region has 14 residues. Germline lookup yields CDR1 DFQATT and CDR2 SNEGSKA (reference sequence). Deletions cut 7 bases from V and 5 bases from J, with 18 bases between.